Reported below is one T cell receptor (beta chain). This entry belongs to a study of blood T cell repertoires in COVID-19. Study as a whole: T cells, B-cell-depleted T cells, or PBMCs supplied cDNA or gDNA.

Source study methods: Reference gene primer amplification gave nucleated cell count estimates. The assay was immunoSEQ multiplex PCR, and TCRdb's table has in-frame clones only and misses some. V, J and clone size were drawn from that table, and D and trimming were deduced from the DNA. The table has around 250,000 clones, 88% seen once. Those enrolled in Seattle joined during active infection and were followed longitudinally afterward. Germline V gives CDR1 MNHNS, CDR2 SASEGT. The CDR3 sequence is 15 residues long. V was pared by 3 bases and J by 9 bases, with 8 bases of the junction left unmatched. The sequence was obtained from a woman between 65 and 79 years old with COVID-19, enrolled during active disease. The J gene is TRBJ2-1, the V gene TRBV6-1; 10 bases are a match to TRBD1. The sequencing input was peripheral blood. The CDR3 sequence is CASSDAGQGIREQFF. DNA of the CDR3: TGTGCCAGCAGTGATGCGGGACAGGGGATACGTGAGCAGTTCTTC.